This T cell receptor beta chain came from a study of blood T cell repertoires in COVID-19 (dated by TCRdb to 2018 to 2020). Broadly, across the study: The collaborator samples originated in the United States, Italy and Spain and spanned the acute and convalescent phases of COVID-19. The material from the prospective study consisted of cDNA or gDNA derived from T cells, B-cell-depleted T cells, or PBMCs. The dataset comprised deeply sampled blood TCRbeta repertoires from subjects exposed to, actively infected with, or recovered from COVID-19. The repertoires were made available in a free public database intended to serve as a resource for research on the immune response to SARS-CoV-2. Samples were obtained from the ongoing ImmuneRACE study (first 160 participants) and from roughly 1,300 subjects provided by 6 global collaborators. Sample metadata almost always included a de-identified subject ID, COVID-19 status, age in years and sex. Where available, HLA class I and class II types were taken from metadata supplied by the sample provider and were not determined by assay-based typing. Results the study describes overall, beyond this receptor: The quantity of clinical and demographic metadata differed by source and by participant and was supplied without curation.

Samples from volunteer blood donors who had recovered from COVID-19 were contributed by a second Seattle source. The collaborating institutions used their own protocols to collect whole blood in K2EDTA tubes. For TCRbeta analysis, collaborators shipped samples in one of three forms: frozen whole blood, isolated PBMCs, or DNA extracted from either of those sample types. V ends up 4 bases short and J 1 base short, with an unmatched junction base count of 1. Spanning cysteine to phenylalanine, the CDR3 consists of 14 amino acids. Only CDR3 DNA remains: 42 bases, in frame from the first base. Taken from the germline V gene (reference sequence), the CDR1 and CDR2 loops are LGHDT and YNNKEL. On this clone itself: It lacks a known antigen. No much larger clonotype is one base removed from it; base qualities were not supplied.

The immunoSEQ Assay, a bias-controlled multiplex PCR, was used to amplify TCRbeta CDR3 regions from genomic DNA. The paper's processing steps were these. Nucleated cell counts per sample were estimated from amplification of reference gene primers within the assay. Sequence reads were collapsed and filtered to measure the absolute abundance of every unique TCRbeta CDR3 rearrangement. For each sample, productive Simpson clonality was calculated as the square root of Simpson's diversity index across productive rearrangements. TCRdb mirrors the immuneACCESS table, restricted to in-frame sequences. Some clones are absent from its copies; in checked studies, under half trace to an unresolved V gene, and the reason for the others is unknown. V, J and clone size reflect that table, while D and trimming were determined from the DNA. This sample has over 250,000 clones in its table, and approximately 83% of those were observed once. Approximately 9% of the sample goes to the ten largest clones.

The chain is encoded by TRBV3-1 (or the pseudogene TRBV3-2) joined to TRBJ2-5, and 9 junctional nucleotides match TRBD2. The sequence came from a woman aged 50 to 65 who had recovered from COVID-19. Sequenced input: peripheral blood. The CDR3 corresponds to CASSRRGGQETQYF. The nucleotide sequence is TGTGCCAGCAGCCGGCGGGGGGGCCAAGAGACCCAGTACTTC.